This T cell receptor (beta chain) was sequenced for a study of cytomegalovirus exposure and HLA in healthy donors. Study-wide findings and caveats: The likely explanation for a cluster of highly shared sequence variants was sequencing artifact. In a later analysis, parvovirus B19, influenza, CMV and Epstein-Barr virus appeared linked to several top co-occurrence clusters.

About this clone: Its cognate antigen is unknown.

This CDR3 has 14 amino acids. Germline loops: CDR1 LNHNV, CDR2 YYDKDF (reference sequence). V shed 0 bases and J shed 9 bases, with 12 bases lying between them. The PCR used 60 Vbeta and 13 Jbeta primers. Here immunoSEQ multiplex PCR was the method, and the copy in TCRdb shows in-frame clones only, minus some. The data show around 150,000 clones, roughly four fifths seen once. The chain joins TRBV15 to TRBJ2-1; weak D call: TRBD1 (5 bases). Sequencing input: PBMCs. The receptor's source is a woman aged 45-65 years in good health and CMV-seropositive. The CDR3 here is CATSRDQGRAEQFF. Written as DNA, the CDR3 is TGTGCCACCAGCAGAGATCAGGGAAGGGCTGAGCAGTTCTTC.